This T cell receptor (beta chain) is drawn from a study of response to subunit inactivated influenza vaccine. TCRdb analysed the RT-PCR reads with MiXCR anew, one entry per CDR3 protein. In the table there are just under 550,000 distinct CDR3 sequences, roughly a quarter of which are singletons. This clonotype was seen repeatedly, ten times or more. CDR1 is SQVTM, CDR2 ANQGSEA, per germline. The CDR3 has 14 amino acids. Trimming left V 0 bases short and J 6 bases short, with 14 bases between. This sample also belongs to another study, concerning T cells expressing NK-cell markers. As that study records: TCR beta cDNA was made by 5'RACE template switching with UMIs. Dominant NKG2C+ clonotypes in about six donors made up about 1.0-7.0% of CD8+ T cells.

This sequence was found in a man in his forties or fifties who received an inactivated influenza vaccine. The sample was CD4+ T cells sorted from PBMCs, taken approximately 13 days after vaccination. V gene TRBV29-1 combines with J gene TRBJ1-2; D unresolved. CDR3 sequence (DNA): TGCAGCGTTGAAGATCAGGCGGCAGGACATGGCTACACCTTC. It codes for CSVEDQAAGHGYTF.